One sample yielded the 8 T cell receptor beta chains listed below, sequenced in a study of T-cell reconstitution after alpha-beta-depleted transplantation in children. A library of TCRbeta sequences, prepared with unique molecular identifiers, was generated. TCRdb reanalysed the PCR reads using MiXCR and keeps one entry per CDR3 protein. The table lists a few hundred thousand distinct CDR3 sequences, 25% to 30% of them singletons. The input for sequencing was PBMCs, taken before TCRalphabeta/CD19-depleted stem cell transplant. These receptor sequences come from a boy less than two years old with Wiskott-Aldrich syndrome, due to receive a stem cell transplant.

This clonotype has only a few counts. The chain combines TRBV29-1 with TRBJ2-3; tentatively, D is TRBD1 (5 bases). From germline, CDR1 is SQVTM and CDR2 ANQGSEA. V was cut by 8 bases and J by 8 bases, with 20 bases left in between. The CDR3 is 13 amino acids. The CDR3 nucleotides read TGCAGCTTAGGGCCAGGGCCGGTAGGTACGCAGTATTTT. The encoded protein is CSLGPGPVGTQYF.

The rearrangement joins TRBV18 to TRBJ2-7; D uncertain. This CDR3 comprises 13 residues. Germline assignment: CDR1 KGHSH and CDR2 LQKENI. V lost 3 bases to trimming and J lost 3 bases, with 9 bases between them. As DNA, the CDR3 is TGTGCCAGCTCACCCTTGACCCACTACGAGCAGTACTTC. Translating gives CASSPLTHYEQYF.

This clonotype appeared a few times. J is TRBJ2-4 and V is TRBV29-1; D could derive from TRBD1 or TRBD2 (7 bases each). V lost 0 bases to trimming and J lost 6 bases, with 12 bases between them. Germline values: CDR1 SQVTM, CDR2 ANQGSEA. The CDR3 extends over 14 amino acids. In DNA, the CDR3 is TGCAGCGTTGAAGATCCCAGGGGGGGAAACATTCAGTACTTC. It yields the protein CSVEDPRGGNIQYF.

The rearrangement uses TRBV18 and TRBJ2-7; tentative D call: TRBD2 (5 bases). Trimming pared 4 bases from V and 6 bases from J, leaving 16 bases between. Germline CDR1 KGHSH, CDR2 LQKENI. The CDR3 is made up of 14 amino acids. As DNA, the CDR3 is TGTGCCAGCTCACAGGAGAACGGGATAGCCGAGCAGTACTTC. Encoded protein: CASSQENGIAEQYF.

The rearrangement links TRBV11-2 to TRBJ2-5; D is unresolved. Germline V gene sequence: CDR1 SGHAT, CDR2 FQNNGV. The V end lost 3 bases, the J end lost 1 base, and 9 bases lay between the germline ends. The CDR3 runs 14 residues. The CDR3 loop is CASSFGRRQETQYF. The DNA for the CDR3 is TGTGCCAGCAGCTTCGGACGACGCCAAGAGACCCAGTACTTC.

This clonotype was picked up a small number of times. The DNA for the CDR3 is TGCGCCAGCAGCCACCACAGGGGCTATGGCTACACCTTC. Residues: CASSHHRGYGYTF. This chain connects TRBV5-1 to TRBJ1-2; 7 nucleotides agree with TRBD1. Per the germline V gene, CDR1 is SGHRS and CDR2 is YFSETQ. This CDR3 spans 13 amino acids. The V and J ends lost 4 bases and 4 bases, in that order; junction bases with no gene match: 4.

The V gene is TRBV14, the J gene TRBJ2-1; maybe TRBD2 (6 bases). CDR1 SGHDN and CDR2 FVKESK come from the germline V gene. This CDR3 is 16 amino acids long. V lost 1 base, J lost 0 bases, and 10 bases lay in between. The DNA of the CDR3 is TGTGCCAGCAGCCAAGTGTGGGACTCCTCCTACAATGAGCAGTTCTTC. Translation gives CASSQVWDSSYNEQFF.

This chain joins TRBV2 and TRBJ1-4; the D is unclear. Germline CDR1 and CDR2: SNHLY and FYNNEI. The length of the CDR3 is 14 residues. V was trimmed by 4 bases and J by 0 bases, leaving 6 bases between them. The CDR3 here is CASSVIATNEKLFF. The DNA for the CDR3 is TGTGCCAGCAGTGTCATTGCAACTAATGAAAAACTGTTTTTT. Based on the CDR3 plus reference TRBV2 and TRBJ1-4, the full variable domain is EPEVTQTPSHQVTQMGQEVILRCVPISNHLYFYWYRQILGQKVEFLVSFYNNEISEKSEIFDDQFSVERPDGSNFTLKIRSTKLEDSAMYFCASSVIATNEKLFFGSGTQLSVL.